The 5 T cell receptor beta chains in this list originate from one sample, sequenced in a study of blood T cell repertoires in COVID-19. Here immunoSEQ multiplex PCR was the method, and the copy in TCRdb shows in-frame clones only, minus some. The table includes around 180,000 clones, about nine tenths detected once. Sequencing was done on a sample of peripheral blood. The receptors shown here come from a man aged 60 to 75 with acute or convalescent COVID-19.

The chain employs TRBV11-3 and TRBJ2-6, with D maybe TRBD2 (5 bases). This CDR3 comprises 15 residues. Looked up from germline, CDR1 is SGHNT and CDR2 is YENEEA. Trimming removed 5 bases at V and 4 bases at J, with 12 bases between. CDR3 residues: CASSTTRAGANVLTF. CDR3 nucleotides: TGTGCCAGCAGCACCACTAGGGCGGGGGCCAACGTCCTGACTTTC.

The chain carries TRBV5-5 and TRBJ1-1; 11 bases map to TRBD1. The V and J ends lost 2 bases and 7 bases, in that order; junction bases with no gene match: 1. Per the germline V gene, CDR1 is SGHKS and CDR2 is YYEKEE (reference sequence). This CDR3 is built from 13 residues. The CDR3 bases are TGTGCCAGCAGCTTCGGGACAGGGGGTGAAGCTTTCTTT. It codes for CASSFGTGGEAFF.

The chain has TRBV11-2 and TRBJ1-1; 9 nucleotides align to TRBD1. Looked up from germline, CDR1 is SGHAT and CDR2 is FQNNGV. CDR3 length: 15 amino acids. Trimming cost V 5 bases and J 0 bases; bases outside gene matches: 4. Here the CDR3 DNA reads TGTGCCAGCAGCAGGGGACAGGGAGTGAACACTGAAGCTTTCTTT. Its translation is CASSRGQGVNTEAFF.

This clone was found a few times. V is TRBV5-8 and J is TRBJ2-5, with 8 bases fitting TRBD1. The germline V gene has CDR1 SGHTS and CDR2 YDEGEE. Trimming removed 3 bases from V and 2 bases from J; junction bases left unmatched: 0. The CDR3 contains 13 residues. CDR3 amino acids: CASSYRGQETQYF. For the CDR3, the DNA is TGTGCCAGCAGCTACAGGGGGCAAGAGACCCAGTACTTC.

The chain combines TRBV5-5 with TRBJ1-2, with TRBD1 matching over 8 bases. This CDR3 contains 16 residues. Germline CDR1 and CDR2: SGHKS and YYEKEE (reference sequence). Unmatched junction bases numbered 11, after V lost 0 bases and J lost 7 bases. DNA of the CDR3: TGTGCCAGCAGCTTGGTTGGACAGGGAAAATTAAGTGGCTACACCTTC. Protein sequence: CASSLVGQGKLSGYTF.